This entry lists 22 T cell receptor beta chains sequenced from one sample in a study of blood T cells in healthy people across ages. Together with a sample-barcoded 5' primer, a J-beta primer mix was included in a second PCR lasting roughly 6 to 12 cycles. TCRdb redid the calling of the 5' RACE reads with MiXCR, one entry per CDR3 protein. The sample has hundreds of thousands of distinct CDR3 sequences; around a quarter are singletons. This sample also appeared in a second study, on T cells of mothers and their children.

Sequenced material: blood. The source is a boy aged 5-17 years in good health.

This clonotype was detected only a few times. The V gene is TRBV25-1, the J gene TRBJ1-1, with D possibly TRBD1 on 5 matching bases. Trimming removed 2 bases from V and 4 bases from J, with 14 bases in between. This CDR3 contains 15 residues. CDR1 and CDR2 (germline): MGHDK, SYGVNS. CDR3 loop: CASSEKAGKVTEAFF. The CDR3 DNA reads TGTGCCAGCAGTGAAAAGGCAGGGAAGGTCACTGAAGCTTTCTTT.

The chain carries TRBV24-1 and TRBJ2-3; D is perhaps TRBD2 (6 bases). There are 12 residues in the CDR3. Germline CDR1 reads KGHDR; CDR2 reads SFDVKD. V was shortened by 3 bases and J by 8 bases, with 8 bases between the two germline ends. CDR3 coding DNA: TGTGCCACCAGTGATGTGGGACTTACGCAGTATTTT. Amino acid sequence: CATSDVGLTQYF.

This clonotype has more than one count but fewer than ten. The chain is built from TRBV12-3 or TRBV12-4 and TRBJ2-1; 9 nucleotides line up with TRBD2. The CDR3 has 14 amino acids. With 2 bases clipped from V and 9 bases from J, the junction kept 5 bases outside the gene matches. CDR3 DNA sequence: TGTGCCAGCAGTTTATCGGGCGGGGGGGCTGAGCAGTTCTTC. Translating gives CASSLSGGGAEQFF.

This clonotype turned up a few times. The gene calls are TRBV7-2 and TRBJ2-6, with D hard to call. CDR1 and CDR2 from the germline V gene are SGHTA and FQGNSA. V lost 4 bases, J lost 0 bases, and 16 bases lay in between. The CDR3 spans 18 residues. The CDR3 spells CASSSRPSSSSGANVLTF. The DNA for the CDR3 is TGTGCCAGCAGCTCTCGTCCCTCCTCTAGCTCTGGGGCCAACGTCCTGACTTTC.

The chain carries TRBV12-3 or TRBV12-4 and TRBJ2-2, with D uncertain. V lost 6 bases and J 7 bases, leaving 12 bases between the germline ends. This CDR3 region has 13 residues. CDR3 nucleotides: TGTGCCAGCAGCGTTGATGTTGGCGGGGAGCTGTTTTTT. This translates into CASSVDVGGELFF.

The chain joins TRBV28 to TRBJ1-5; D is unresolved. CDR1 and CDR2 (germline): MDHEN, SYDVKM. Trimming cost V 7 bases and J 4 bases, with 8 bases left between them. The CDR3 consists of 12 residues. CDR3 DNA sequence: TGTGCCAGCAACGACGGGAATCAGCCCCAGCATTTT. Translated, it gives CASNDGNQPQHF.

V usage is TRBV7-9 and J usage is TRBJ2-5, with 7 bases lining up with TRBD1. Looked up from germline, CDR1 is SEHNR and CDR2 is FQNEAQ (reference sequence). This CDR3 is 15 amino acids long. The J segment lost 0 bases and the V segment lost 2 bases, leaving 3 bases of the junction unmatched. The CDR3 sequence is CASSLTGADQETQYF. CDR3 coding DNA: TGTGCCAGCAGCTTAACAGGGGCCGACCAAGAGACCCAGTACTTC.

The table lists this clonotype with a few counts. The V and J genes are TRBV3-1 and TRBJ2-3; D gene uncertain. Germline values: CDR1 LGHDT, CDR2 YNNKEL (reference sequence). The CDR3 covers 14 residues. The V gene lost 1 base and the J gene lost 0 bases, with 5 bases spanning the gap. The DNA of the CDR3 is TGTGCCAGCAGCCAAGCCGGGAGCACAGATACGCAGTATTTT. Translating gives CASSQAGSTDTQYF.

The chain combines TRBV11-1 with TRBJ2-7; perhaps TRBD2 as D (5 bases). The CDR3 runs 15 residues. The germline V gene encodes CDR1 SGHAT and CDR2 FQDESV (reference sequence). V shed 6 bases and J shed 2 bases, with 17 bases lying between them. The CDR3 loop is CASSVSRGTTYEQYF. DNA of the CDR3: TGTGCCAGCAGTGTAAGTCGGGGTACAACCTACGAGCAGTACTTC. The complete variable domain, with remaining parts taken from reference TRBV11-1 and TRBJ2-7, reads EAEVAQSPRYKITEKSQAVAFWCDPISGHATLYWYRQILGQGPELLVQFQDESVVDDSQLPKDRFSAERLKGVDSTLKIQPAELGDSAMYLCASSVSRGTTYEQYFGPGTRLTVT.

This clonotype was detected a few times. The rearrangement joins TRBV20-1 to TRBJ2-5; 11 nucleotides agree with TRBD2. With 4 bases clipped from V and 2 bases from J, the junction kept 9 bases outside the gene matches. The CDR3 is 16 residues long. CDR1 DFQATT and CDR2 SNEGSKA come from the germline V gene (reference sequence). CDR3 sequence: CSAIATSGGSQETQYF. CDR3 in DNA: TGCAGTGCTATAGCCACTAGCGGGGGATCACAAGAGACCCAGTACTTC.

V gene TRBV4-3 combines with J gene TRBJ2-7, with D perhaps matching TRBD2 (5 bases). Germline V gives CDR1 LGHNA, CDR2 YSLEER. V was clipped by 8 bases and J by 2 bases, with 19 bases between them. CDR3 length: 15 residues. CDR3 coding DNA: TGCGCCAGCGCAATGAGTGGAGGTGCGGCCTACGAGCAGTACTTC. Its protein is CASAMSGGAAYEQYF.

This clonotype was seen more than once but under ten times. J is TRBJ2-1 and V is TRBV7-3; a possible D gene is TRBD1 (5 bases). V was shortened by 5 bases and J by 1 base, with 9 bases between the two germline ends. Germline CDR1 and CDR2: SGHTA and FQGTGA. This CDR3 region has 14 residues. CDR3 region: CASSDSQSYNEQFF. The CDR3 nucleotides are TGTGCCAGCAGCGACAGTCAGTCCTACAATGAGCAGTTCTTC.

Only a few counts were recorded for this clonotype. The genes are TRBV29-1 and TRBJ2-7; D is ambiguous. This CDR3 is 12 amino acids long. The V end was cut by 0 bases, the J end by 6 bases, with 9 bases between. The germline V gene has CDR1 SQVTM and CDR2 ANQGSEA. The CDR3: CSVEDLRREQYF. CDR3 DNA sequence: TGCAGCGTTGAAGATCTCCGGCGCGAGCAGTACTTC.

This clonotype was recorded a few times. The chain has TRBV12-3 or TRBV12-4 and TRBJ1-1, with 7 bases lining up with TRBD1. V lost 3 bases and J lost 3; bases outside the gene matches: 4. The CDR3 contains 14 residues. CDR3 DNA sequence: TGTGCCAGCAGTTTCGGCAGGGGGGACACTGAAGCTTTCTTT. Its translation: CASSFGRGDTEAFF.

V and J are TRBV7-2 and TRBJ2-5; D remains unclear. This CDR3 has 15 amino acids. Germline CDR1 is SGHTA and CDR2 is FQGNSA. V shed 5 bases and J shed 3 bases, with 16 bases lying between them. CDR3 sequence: CASSLPPGDKETQYF. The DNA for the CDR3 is TGTGCCAGCAGCCTCCCTCCTGGCGATAAAGAGACCCAGTACTTC.

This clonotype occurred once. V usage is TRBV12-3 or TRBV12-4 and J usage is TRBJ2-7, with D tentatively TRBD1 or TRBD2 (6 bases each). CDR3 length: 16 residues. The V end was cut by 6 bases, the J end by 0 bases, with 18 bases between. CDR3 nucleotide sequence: TGTGCCAGCAGCCAAGTAGGGGGGACCCTCTCCTACGAGCAGTACTTC. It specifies CASSQVGGTLSYEQYF.

As DNA, the CDR3 is TGTGCCAGCAGGAGGACACTTAGCACAGATACGCAGTATTTT. It yields the protein CASRRTLSTDTQYF. V and J are TRBV6-5 and TRBJ2-3; possible D gene TRBD1, 5 bases. The CDR3 is made up of 14 amino acids. CDR1 is MNHEY, CDR2 SVGAGI, per germline. V was clipped by 6 bases and J by 0 bases, with 10 bases between them.

The CDR3 DNA reads TGTGCCATCAGTGACGAGGGTTGGGGCTACACCTTC. Its translation is CAISDEGWGYTF. The chain is built from TRBV10-3 and TRBJ1-2; D is ambiguous. Germline lookup yields CDR1 ENHRY and CDR2 SYGVKD. V was shortened by 3 bases and J by 8 bases, with 10 bases between the two germline ends. This CDR3 has 12 residues.

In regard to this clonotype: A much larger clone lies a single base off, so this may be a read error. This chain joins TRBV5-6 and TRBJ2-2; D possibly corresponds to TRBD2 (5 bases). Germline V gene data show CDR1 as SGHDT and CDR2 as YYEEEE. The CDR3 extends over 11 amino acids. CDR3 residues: CASSFSGELLF. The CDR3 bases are TGTGCCAGCAGCTTTTCCGGGGAGCTGCTTTTT. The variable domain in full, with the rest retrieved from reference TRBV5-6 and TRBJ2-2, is DAGVTQSPTHLIKTRGQQVTLRCSPKSGHDTVSWYQQALGQGPQFIFQYYEEEERQRGNFPDRFSGHQFPNYSSELNVNALLLGDSALYLCASSFSGELLFGEGSRLTVL.

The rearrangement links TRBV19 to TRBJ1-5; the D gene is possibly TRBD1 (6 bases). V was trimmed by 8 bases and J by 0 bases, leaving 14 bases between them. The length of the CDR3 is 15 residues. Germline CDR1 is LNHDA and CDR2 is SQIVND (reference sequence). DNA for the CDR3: TGTGCCAGTTCCTTAAACAGGGATAGCAATCAGCCCCAGCATTTT. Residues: CASSLNRDSNQPQHF.

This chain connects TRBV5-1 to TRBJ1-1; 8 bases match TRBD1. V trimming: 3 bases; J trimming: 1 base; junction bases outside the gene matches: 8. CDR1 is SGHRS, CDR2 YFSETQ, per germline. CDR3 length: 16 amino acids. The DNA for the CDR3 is TGCGCCAGCAGCTCAACAGGGGGACAGTGGAACACTGAAGCTTTCTTT. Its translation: CASSSTGGQWNTEAFF. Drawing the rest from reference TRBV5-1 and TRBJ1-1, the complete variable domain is KAGVTQTPRYLIKTRGQQVTLSCSPISGHRSVSWYQQTPGQGLQFLFEYFSETQRNKGNFPGRFSGRQFSNSRSEMNVSTLELGDSALYLCASSSTGGQWNTEAFFGQGTRLTVV.

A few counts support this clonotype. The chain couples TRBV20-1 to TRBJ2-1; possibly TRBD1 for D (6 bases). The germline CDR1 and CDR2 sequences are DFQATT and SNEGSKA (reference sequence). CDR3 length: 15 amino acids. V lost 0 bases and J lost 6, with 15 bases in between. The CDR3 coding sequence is TGCAGTGCTAGAGATTGGGGGCTCCTCGGCAATGAGCAGTTCTTC. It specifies CSARDWGLLGNEQFF.